A few counts support the clone carrying this T cell receptor (beta chain). Repertoires were generated with immunoSEQ multiplex PCR, while TCRdb's copy carries only in-frame clones and drops some. The data contain tens of thousands of clones, 65% to 85% of them seen just once; the ten biggest clones take up about 36%. This specimen belongs to a study of control samples from healthy donors and cancer patients. Trimming pared 3 bases from V and 1 base from J, leaving 6 bases between. In germline, CDR1 is KGHSH, CDR2 LQKENI. This CDR3 spans 13 amino acids. The source of this sequence is a man in his 70s with lung cancer. Sequencing was done on a sample of PBMCs. The V gene is TRBV18, the J gene TRBJ2-5, with D perhaps matching TRBD1 (5 bases). The DNA for the CDR3 is TGTGCCAGCTCACCGGGGCCCCAAGAGACCCAGTACTTC. Residues: CASSPGPQETQYF.